The 18 T cell receptor beta chains listed next were all sequenced from one sample in a study of T cell responses to AZD1222 COVID-19 vaccine. Only in-frame clones appear in the TCRdb table, and some are missing; sequencing was by immunoSEQ multiplex PCR. The sample consists of 200,000 to 250,000 clones, about 94% of them appearing once. The starting material was peripheral blood, obtained 28 days after the second dose of the MenACWY control vaccine. The receptors come from an adult who received the MenACWY meningococcal vaccine as a control.

The gene calls are TRBV2 and TRBJ2-7, with unresolved D. The germline V gene encodes CDR1 SNHLY and CDR2 FYNNEI. Between the trimmed V and J ends, which lost 7 bases and 6 bases, there was a span of 10 bases. The CDR3 is made up of 11 amino acids. The CDR3 nucleotides are TGTGCCAGCAATCGCGCTACCGAGCAGTACTTC. Protein sequence: CASNRATEQYF.

The sample holds one count of this clone. The chain combines TRBV6-2 or TRBV6-3 with TRBJ2-3, with D perhaps matching TRBD2 (5 bases). Per the germline V gene, CDR1 is MNHEY and CDR2 is SVGEGT. V lost 0 bases and J lost 3, with 10 bases in between. This CDR3 spans 15 amino acids. This CDR3 reads CASSYSSAETDTQYF. The CDR3 region has the DNA TGTGCCAGCAGTTACTCTAGCGCGGAGACAGATACGCAGTATTTT.

The chain combines TRBV5-1 with TRBJ2-7; the match to TRBD2 covers 7 bases. This CDR3 contains 17 residues. Germline V gene lookup returns CDR1 SGHRS and CDR2 YFSETQ. Trimming cost V 0 bases and J 0 bases; bases outside gene matches: 9. For the CDR3, the DNA is TGCGCCAGCAGCTTGGCCGTGATGAGCGGGAACTCCTACGAGCAGTACTTC. This sequence encodes CASSLAVMSGNSYEQYF. Based on the CDR3 plus reference TRBV5-1 and TRBJ2-7, the full variable domain is KAGVTQTPRYLIKTRGQQVTLSCSPISGHRSVSWYQQTPGQGLQFLFEYFSETQRNKGNFPGRFSGRQFSNSRSEMNVSTLELGDSALYLCASSLAVMSGNSYEQYFGPGTRLTVT.

The chain links TRBV18 to TRBJ2-5; D may correspond to TRBD1 or TRBD2 (5 bases each). This CDR3 contains 13 residues. With 6 bases removed from V and 5 bases from J, the gap between germline ends came to 13 bases. CDR1 is KGHSH and CDR2 is LQKENI in the germline V gene. The CDR3 region is CASSPGWGETQYF. The CDR3 nucleotides read TGTGCCAGCTCCCCGGGATGGGGCGAGACCCAGTACTTC.

The rearrangement joins TRBV9 to TRBJ2-2; 14 bases map to TRBD2. The CDR3 totals 18 residues. CDR1 and CDR2 (germline): SGDLS, YYNGEE. V shed 4 bases, J shed 5 bases, and the junction held 10 bases outside the gene matches. CDR3: CASSIGLAGGPKTGELFF. As DNA, the CDR3 is TGTGCCAGCAGCATCGGACTAGCGGGGGGACCCAAAACCGGGGAGCTGTTTTTT.

This clone was seen just once. This chain links TRBV4-2 with TRBJ2-2; D is unresolved. CDR3 length equals 15 residues. Germline V lookup: CDR1 LGHNA, CDR2 YNFKEQ. Between the trimmed V and J ends, which lost 0 bases and 4 bases, there was a span of 9 bases. In DNA, the CDR3 is TGTGCCAGCAGCCAAGATCAGATTTCCACCGGGGAGCTGTTTTTT. Its translation: CASSQDQISTGELFF.

The chain employs TRBV15 and TRBJ1-4; unclear D gene. The CDR3 consists of 13 residues. Germline CDR1 reads LNHNV; CDR2 reads YYDKDF (reference sequence). V dropped 1 base and J dropped 8 bases, with 8 bases sitting between them. The DNA for the CDR3 is TGTGCCACCAGCAGAGGACGATCAGAAAAACTGTTTTTT. Its protein is CATSRGRSEKLFF.

This chain joins TRBV9 and TRBJ2-1; D uncertain. This CDR3 is 16 amino acids long. CDR1 and CDR2 from the germline V gene are SGDLS and YYNGEE. V was cut by 5 bases and J by 0 bases, with 15 bases left in between. The CDR3 nucleotides are TGTGCCAGCAGTTCCTGGAGCGTGAGCTCCTACAATGAGCAGTTCTTC. Amino acids: CASSSWSVSSYNEQFF.

This rearrangement joins TRBV30 to TRBJ2-1; tentatively, D is TRBD1 (5 bases). The germline V and J ends were trimmed by 0 bases and 4 bases, with 10 bases remaining between them. Germline lookup yields CDR1 GTSNPN and CDR2 SVGIG (reference sequence). The CDR3 is 14 residues long. The DNA for the CDR3 is TGTGCCTGGAGTGTATCAGGGTTTTACAATGAGCAGTTCTTC. This gives the protein CAWSVSGFYNEQFF.

The J gene is TRBJ1-5, the V gene TRBV2; 8 nucleotides match TRBD1. Germline V gene lookup returns CDR1 SNHLY and CDR2 FYNNEI. V lost 6 bases, J lost 4 bases, and 5 bases stayed unmatched. The CDR3 consists of 14 residues. Written as DNA, the CDR3 is TGTGCCAGCAGGGACAGGGCTCTGAATCAGCCCCAGCATTTT. Its protein is CASRDRALNQPQHF.

The V call is TRBV27, the J call TRBJ1-1; 8 bases line up with TRBD1. J was trimmed by 5 bases and V by 5 bases; bases with no gene match: 7. CDR1 MNHEY and CDR2 SMNVEV come from the germline V gene (reference sequence). The CDR3 contains 14 residues. CDR3 protein: CASSLTGGETEAFF. The CDR3 region has the DNA TGTGCCAGCAGTCTAACAGGGGGAGAGACTGAAGCTTTCTTT.

J is TRBJ1-5 and V is TRBV28; TRBD1 matches 8 bases. This CDR3 region has 13 residues. Unmatched junction bases numbered 3, after V lost 6 bases and J lost 5 bases. Germline V lookup: CDR1 MDHEN, CDR2 SYDVKM. The CDR3 sequence: CASSGQGDQPQHF. The CDR3 region has the DNA TGTGCCAGCAGCGGACAGGGAGATCAGCCCCAGCATTTT.

The chain links TRBV6-5 to TRBJ2-7; D possibly uses TRBD1 or TRBD2 (5 bases each). Germline V CDR1 and CDR2: MNHEY, SVGAGI. The length of the CDR3 is 12 residues. The germline V and J ends were trimmed by 7 bases and 2 bases, with 9 bases remaining between them. The CDR3 region has the DNA TGTGCCAGCAACGAGGGGACCTACGAGCAGTACTTC. Amino acids: CASNEGTYEQYF.

V is TRBV7-9 and J is TRBJ2-7; 7 nucleotides match TRBD1. The CDR3 has 15 amino acids. CDR1 SEHNR and CDR2 FQNEAQ come from the germline V gene (reference sequence). J lost 2 bases, V lost 0 bases, and 4 bases had no gene match. CDR3 coding DNA: TGTGCCAGCAGCTTAGCACAGGGGCAAGCCTACGAGCAGTACTTC. Amino acid sequence: CASSLAQGQAYEQYF.

V usage is TRBV28 and J usage is TRBJ1-2; 9 bases align to TRBD1. CDR1 and CDR2 from the germline V gene are MDHEN and SYDVKM. CDR3 length equals 12 residues. The V gene end was trimmed by 10 bases and the J gene end by 3 bases; junction bases not matched to a gene: 3. CDR3 sequence: CAIRDRDYGYTF. DNA for the CDR3: TGTGCCATCCGGGACAGGGACTATGGCTACACCTTC.

The chain uses TRBV6-5 and TRBJ1-1; no definite D call. V shed 0 bases and J shed 3 bases, with 11 bases lying between them. The CDR3 covers 15 residues. The V gene's germline CDR1 is MNHEY and CDR2 SVGAGI. CDR3 in DNA: TGTGCCAGCAGTTACTCGAGGGAGTCGGACACTGAAGCTTTCTTT. This gives the protein CASSYSRESDTEAFF.

The CDR3 loop reads CASSLVAGTNYEQYF. The CDR3, as DNA: TGTGCCAGCAGTTTAGTGGCCGGGACAAACTACGAGCAGTACTTC. J is TRBJ2-7 and V is TRBV27, with D maybe TRBD1 (6 bases). V lost 2 bases to trimming and J lost 3 bases, with 14 bases between them. The CDR3 extends over 15 amino acids. Germline CDR1 is MNHEY and CDR2 is SMNVEV (reference sequence).

The V call is TRBV19, the J call TRBJ2-3, with 12 positions matching TRBD2. CDR1 is LNHDA and CDR2 is SQIVND in the germline V gene (reference sequence). V lost 3 bases and J lost 0; bases outside the gene matches: 7. The CDR3 runs 18 residues. The CDR3 DNA sequence: TGTGCCAGTAGTATTTCCCTAGCGGGGGGGTTGAGCACAGATACGCAGTATTTT. Translating gives CASSISLAGGLSTDTQYF.